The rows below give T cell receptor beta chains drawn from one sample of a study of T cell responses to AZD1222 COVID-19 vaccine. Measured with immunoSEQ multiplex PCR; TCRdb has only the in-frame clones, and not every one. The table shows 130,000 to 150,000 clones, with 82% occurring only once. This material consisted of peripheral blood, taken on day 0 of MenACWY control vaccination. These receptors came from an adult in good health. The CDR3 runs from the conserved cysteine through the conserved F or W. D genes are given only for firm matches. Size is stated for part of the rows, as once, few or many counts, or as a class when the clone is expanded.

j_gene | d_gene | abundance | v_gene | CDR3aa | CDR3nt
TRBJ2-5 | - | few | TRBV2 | CASSGGIQETQYF | TGTGCCAGCAGTGGGGGAATCCAAGAGACCCAGTACTTC
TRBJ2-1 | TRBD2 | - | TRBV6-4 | CASSEAGGHNEQFF | TGTGCCAGCAGTGAAGCGGGGGGGCACAATGAGCAGTTCTTC
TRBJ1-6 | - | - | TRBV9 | CASSVGRGTDNSPLHF | TGTGCCAGCAGCGTAGGCAGGGGAACCGATAATTCACCCCTCCACTTT
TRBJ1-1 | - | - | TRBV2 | CASSFKGNTEAFF | TGTGCCAGCAGTTTTAAGGGGAACACTGAAGCTTTCTTT
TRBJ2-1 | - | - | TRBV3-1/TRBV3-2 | CASSHGEGTGDRFF | TGTGCCAGCAGCCATGGGGAGGGGACGGGGGACAGGTTCTTC
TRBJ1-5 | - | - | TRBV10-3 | CAISGSGSNQPQHF | TGTGCCATCAGTGGATCGGGGTCCAATCAGCCCCAGCATTTT
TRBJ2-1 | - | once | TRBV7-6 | CASSLVAGQYNEQFF | TGTGCCAGCAGCTTGGTGGCGGGGCAGTACAATGAGCAGTTCTTC
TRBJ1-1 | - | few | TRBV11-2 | CASSLNQGNTEAFF | TGTGCCAGCAGCTTAAACCAGGGGAACACTGAAGCTTTCTTT
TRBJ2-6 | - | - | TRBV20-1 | CSASGAAHLSSGANVLTF | TGCAGTGCTAGTGGGGCAGCTCACCTTAGCTCTGGGGCCAACGTCCTGACTTTC
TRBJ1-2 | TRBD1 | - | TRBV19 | CASRIGQGPTETYGYTF | TGTGCCAGTAGGATTGGACAGGGCCCCACGGAAACCTATGGCTACACCTTC
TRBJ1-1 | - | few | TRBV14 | CASSQDQNTEAFF | TGTGCCAGCAGCCAAGACCAAAACACTGAAGCTTTCTTT
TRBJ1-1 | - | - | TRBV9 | CASSPGAESGAFF | TGTGCCAGCAGCCCCGGGGCCGAGTCTGGGGCTTTCTTT
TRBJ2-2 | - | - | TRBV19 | CASSIEGHTGELFF | TGTGCCAGTAGTATAGAAGGGCACACCGGGGAGCTGTTTTTT
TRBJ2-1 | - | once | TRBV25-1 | CASGLGVNEQFF | TGTGCCAGCGGGCTAGGGGTCAATGAGCAGTTCTTC
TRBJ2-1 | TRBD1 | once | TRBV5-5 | CASSLERDSYNEQFF | TGTGCCAGCAGCTTGGAACGGGACAGCTACAATGAGCAGTTCTTC
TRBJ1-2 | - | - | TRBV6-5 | CASSYSRRGENGYTF | TGTGCCAGCAGTTACTCGAGGAGGGGCGAAAACGGCTACACCTTC
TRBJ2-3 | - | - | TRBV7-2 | CASSFFWGSTDTQYF | TGTGCCAGCAGCTTTTTTTGGGGAAGCACAGATACGCAGTATTTT
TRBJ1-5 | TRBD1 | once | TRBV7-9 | CASSLTGGNQPQHF | TGTGCCAGCAGCTTGACAGGGGGCAATCAGCCCCAGCATTTT
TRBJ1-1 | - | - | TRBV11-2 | CASSPSGNTEAFF | TGTGCCAGCAGCCCCAGCGGGAACACTGAAGCTTTCTTT
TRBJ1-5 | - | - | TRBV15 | CATSSDKLRGNQPQHF | TGTGCCACCAGCAGCGATAAATTACGGGGGAATCAGCCCCAGCATTTT
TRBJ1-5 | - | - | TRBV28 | CASRRDSSNQPQHF | TGTGCCAGCAGAAGAGACAGTTCGAATCAGCCCCAGCATTTT
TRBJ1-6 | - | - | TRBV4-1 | CASSQDRRGNSPLHF | TGCGCCAGCAGCCAAGACAGGAGGGGTAATTCACCCCTCCACTTT
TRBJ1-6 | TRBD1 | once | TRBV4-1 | CASSQDTGTGGIPLHF | TGCGCCAGCAGCCAAGATACCGGGACAGGGGGCATACCCCTCCACTTT
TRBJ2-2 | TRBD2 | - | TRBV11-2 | CASSLIPGLAAGTGELFF | TGTGCCAGCAGCTTAATACCGGGACTAGCGGCGGGGACCGGGGAGCTGTTTTTT